The clone carrying this T cell receptor beta chain was seen at least ten times. Ophthalmopathy cases scored 3 or more on the Clinical Activity Score and 4 or more on NOSPECS grade, with duration below 3 months. Those patients with uncontrolled infection, other autoimmune disease, pregnancy or lactation were excluded. In making diagnoses, clinical symptoms, serum thyroxine and TRAb, thyroid ultrasound and orbital computed tomography were all used. Using around 10 ml of fresh peripheral blood, PBMCs were prepared. TCR beta CDR3 regions were amplified from RNA transcripts. Carried out on the TCR CDR3, a first-round RT-PCR used the HTBI primer set. TCRdb used MiXCR to reprocess the multiplex PCR reads, holding one entry per CDR3 protein. The data hold 500,000 to 800,000 distinct CDR3 sequences, with roughly 15% observed a single time. This specimen comes from a study of T cells in Graves' hyperthyroidism and ophthalmopathy.

The sequenced material came from blood. The sequence was obtained from a woman in her forties or fifties with Graves' ophthalmopathy.

The CDR3 reads CASSVSSRLAYF. The CDR3 coding sequence is TGTGCCAGCAGTGTGTCTAGCAGGTTGGCGTACTTC. This chain uses TRBV27 with TRBJ2-5; D perhaps matches TRBD2 (5 bases). V dropped 5 bases and J dropped 13 bases, with 17 bases sitting between them. This CDR3 is 12 amino acids long. CDR1 and CDR2 from the germline V gene are MNHEY and SMNVEV (reference sequence).